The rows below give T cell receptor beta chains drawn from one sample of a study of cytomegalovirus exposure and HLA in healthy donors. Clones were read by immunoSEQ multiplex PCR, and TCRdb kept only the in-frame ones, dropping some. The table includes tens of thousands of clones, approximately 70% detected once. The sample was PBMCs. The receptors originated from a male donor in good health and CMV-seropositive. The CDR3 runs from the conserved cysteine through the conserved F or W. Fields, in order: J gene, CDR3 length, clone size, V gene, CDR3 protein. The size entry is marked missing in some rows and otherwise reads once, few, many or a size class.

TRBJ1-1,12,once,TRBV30,CASGQSRTEAFF
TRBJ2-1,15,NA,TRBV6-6,CASSPYNSQGNEQFF
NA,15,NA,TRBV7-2,CASSLEGGGPYEQYF
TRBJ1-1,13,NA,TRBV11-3,CASSLTRGTEAFF
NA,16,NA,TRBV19,CASSSIQGSGYGEQYF
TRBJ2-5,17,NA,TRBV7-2,CASSLGRAGGLQETQYF
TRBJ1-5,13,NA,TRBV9,CASSPRGGQPQHF
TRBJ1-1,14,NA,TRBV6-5,CASSYLGGNTEAFF
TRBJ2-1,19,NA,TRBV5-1,CASSLNQDSRLYTYNEQFF
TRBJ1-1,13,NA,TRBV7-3,CASSPQGRTEAFF
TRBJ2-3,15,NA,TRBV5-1,CASSISGRASDTQYF
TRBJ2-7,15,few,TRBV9,CASSVERTRRGEQYF
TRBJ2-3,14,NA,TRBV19,CASSIRGTTDTQYF
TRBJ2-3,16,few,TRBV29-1,CSVQTGTSGLTDTQYF
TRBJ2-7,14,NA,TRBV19,CASSMSGGYYEQYF
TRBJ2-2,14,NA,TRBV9,CASRRSGGAGELFF
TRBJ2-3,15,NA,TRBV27,CASSSLSTSADTQYF
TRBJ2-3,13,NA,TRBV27,CASSLLQGDTQYF
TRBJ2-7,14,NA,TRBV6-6,CASSYDVDWNEQYF
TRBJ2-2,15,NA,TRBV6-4,CASSPTSGSTGELFF
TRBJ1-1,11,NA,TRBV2,CASTRRTEAFF
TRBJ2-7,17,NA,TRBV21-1,CASSPGQGFQYSYEQYF
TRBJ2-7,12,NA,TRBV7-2,CASSPPGYEQYF
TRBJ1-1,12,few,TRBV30,CAWSNLGTQAFF
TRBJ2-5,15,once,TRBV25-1,CASSEWGTGGETQYF
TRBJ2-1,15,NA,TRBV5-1,CASSFGTSGYNEQFF
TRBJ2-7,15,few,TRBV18,CASSPGQGETYEQYF
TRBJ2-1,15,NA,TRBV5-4,CASSLGLGPYNEQFF
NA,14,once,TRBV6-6,CASSDAGGQETQYF
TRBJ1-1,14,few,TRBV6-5,CASRAGTDNTEAFF
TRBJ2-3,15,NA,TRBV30,CAWSVERGSTDTQYF
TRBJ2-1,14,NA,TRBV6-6,CASSYPGTYNEQFF
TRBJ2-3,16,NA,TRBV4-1,CASSQDRGQGADTQYF
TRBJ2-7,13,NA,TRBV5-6,CASSYQGAGEQYF
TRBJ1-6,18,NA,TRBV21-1,CASSKEGEGGRDNSPLHF
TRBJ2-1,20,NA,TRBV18,CASSRSGQAVSGGAYNEQFF
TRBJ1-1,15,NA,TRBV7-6,CASSLDTGRNTEAFF
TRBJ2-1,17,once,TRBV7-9,CASSLRQAGLSYNEQFF
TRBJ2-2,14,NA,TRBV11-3,CASSTGQNTGELFF
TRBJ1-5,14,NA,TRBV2,CASSLRGGNQPQHF
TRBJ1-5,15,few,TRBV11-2,CASSLDPSRDQPQHF
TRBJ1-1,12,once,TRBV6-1,CASSVHRVEAFF
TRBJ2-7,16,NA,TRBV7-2,CASSFMTGTATYEQYF
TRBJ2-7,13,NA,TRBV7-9,CATVGQGSYEQYF
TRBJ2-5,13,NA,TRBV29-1,CSSEKGLGETQYF
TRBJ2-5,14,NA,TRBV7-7,CASSPAGTQGTQYF
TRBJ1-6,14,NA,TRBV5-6,CASSLREGTTPLHF
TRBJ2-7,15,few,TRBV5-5,CASSLTSGRAYEQYF
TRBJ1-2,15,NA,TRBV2,CASSETGDVNYGYTF
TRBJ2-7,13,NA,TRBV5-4,CASSYGSFGEQYF
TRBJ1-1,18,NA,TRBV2,CASSEPHRGLFMNTEAFF
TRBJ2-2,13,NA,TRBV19,CALAGANTGELFF
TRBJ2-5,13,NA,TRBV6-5,CASSSGTRETQYF
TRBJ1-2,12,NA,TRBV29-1,CSVVEGLIGYTF
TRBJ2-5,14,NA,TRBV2,CASSDAGGGKAQYF